The sequence of this TCR beta chain was determined in a study of T cell responses to AZD1222 COVID-19 vaccine. With regard to this clone: Its matching antigen is unknown.

Notes on the study in general: Donors, mostly white British, included more females; clonal diversity was possibly underestimated. Spike as a whole was targeted by vaccine-associated CD4 TCRs, dominant at 160-218 and 743-854. An increase in Spike-specific TCR breadth and depth was observed after two AZD1222 doses.

Sequenced by immunoSEQ multiplex PCR; TCRdb stores in-frame clones only, minus some. The sample has roughly 120,000 clones; 80% to 90% are singletons. The input for sequencing was peripheral blood, taken on day 0 of MenACWY control vaccination. The sequence was collected from an adult in good health.

DNA for the CDR3: TGTGCCAGCAGCTTAGGTGGACAGGGGAGGTATGGCTACACCTTC. This codes for CASSLGGQGRYGYTF. This chain connects TRBV7-9 to TRBJ1-2, with 9 nucleotides matching TRBD1. The germline V gene has CDR1 SEHNR and CDR2 FQNEAQ (reference sequence). The CDR3 consists of 15 residues. V gave up 1 base and J gave up 5 bases; unmatched junction bases: 5. Using reference TRBV7-9 and TRBJ1-2 for the parts outside the CDR3, the full variable domain is DTGVSQNPRHKITKRGQNVTFRCDPISEHNRLYWYRQTLGQGPEFLTYFQNEAQLEKSRLLSDRFSAERPKGSFSTLEIQRTEQGDSAMYLCASSLGGQGRYGYTFGSGTRLTVV.